The sample holds many counts of the clone carrying this TCR beta chain. The unsorted libraries were made from 2 million PBMCs kept at -80 C. This CDR3 comprises 16 residues. Trimming took 0 bases from V and 3 from J; bases not matched to a gene: 2. CDR1 KGHDR and CDR2 SFDVKD come from the germline V gene. This sample is part of a study of neurological immune-mediated disorders. Each TCR transcript was tagged with a 10-nucleotide random UMI during 5'RACE. MiXCR was run by TCRdb on the 5' RACE reads, yielding one entry per CDR3 protein. This table holds 65,000 to 90,000 distinct CDR3 sequences, around 10% found once.

The TCR sequence derives from a man aged 35 to 55 in good health. The sequencing input was PBMCs. V and J are TRBV24-1 and TRBJ2-2; 8 nucleotides line up with TRBD1. CDR3 in amino acids: CATSDLDRGDTGELFF. DNA of the CDR3: TGTGCCACCAGTGATTTGGACAGGGGTGACACCGGGGAGCTGTTTTTT.